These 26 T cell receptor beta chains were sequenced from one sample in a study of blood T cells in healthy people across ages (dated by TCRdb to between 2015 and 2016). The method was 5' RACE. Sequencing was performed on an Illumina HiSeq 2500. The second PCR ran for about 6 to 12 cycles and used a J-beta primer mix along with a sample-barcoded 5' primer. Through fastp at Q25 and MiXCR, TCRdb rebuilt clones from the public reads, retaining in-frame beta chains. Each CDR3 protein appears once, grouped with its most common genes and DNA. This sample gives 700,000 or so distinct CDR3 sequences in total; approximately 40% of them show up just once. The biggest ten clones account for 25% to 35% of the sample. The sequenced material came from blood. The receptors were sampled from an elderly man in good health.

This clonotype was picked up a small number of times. CDR3 sequence: CASSLGAGNTIYF. Written as DNA, the CDR3 is TGTGCCAGCAGCCTCGGTGCTGGAAACACCATATATTTT. The chain links TRBV7-2 to TRBJ1-3; D is unclear. V shed 5 bases and J shed 2 bases, with 7 bases lying between them. The CDR3 loop spans 13 amino acids. The germline V gene encodes CDR1 SGHTA and CDR2 FQGNSA.

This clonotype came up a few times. The CDR3 spells CASSVKEGNEQFF. Written as DNA, the CDR3 is TGTGCCAGCAGTGTAAAAGAGGGGAATGAGCAGTTCTTC. This chain uses TRBV27 with TRBJ2-1, with D perhaps matching TRBD1 or TRBD2 (5 bases each). CDR1 MNHEY and CDR2 SMNVEV come from the germline V gene (reference sequence). This CDR3 is built from 13 residues. Trimming cost V 5 bases and J 7 bases, with 12 bases left between them.

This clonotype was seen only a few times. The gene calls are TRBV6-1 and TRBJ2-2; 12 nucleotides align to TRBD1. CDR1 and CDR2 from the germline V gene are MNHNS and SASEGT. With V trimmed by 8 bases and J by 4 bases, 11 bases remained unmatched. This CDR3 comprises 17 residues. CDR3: CASSGQGAESRTGELFF. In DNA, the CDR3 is TGTGCCAGCTCGGGACAGGGGGCTGAGAGTCGCACCGGGGAGCTGTTTTTT.

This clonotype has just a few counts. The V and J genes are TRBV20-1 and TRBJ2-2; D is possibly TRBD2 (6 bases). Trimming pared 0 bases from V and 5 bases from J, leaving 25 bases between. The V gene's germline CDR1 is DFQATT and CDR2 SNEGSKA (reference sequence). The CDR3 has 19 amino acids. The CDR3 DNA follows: TGCAGTGCTAGAGACCTTACCACTCCGGCGGGAAGATTAACCGGGGAGCTGTTTTTT. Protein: CSARDLTTPAGRLTGELFF.

CDR3 residues: CASSLESRGDIQYF. CDR3 sequence (DNA): TGTGCCAGCAGCTTAGAGTCGCGGGGGGACATTCAGTACTTC. The chain recombines TRBV11-2 with TRBJ2-4, with 8 bases identical to TRBD2. CDR1 and CDR2 from the germline V gene are SGHAT and FQNNGV. CDR3 size: 14 residues. V lost 0 bases to trimming and J lost 8 bases; unmatched junction nucleotides: 3.

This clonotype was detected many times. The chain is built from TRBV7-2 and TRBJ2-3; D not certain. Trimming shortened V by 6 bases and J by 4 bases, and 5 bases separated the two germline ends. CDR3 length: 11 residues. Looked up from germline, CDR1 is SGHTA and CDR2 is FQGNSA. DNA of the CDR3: TGTGCCAGCAGGGATGCAGATACGCAGTATTTT. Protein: CASRDADTQYF.

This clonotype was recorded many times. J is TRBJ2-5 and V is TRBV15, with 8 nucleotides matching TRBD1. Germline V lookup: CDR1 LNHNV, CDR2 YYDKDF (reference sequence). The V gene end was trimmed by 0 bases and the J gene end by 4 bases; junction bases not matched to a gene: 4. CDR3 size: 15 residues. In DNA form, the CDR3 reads TGTGCCACCAGCAGAGATCCAACAGGGGGAGAGACCCAGTACTTC. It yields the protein CATSRDPTGGETQYF.

The CDR3 DNA sequence: TGTGCCAGCACCAGGGGACAGGGGGACACCGGGGAGCTGTTTTTT. Translated, it gives CASTRGQGDTGELFF. This rearrangement joins TRBV6-5 to TRBJ2-2; TRBD1 matches 11 bases. The CDR3 loop spans 15 amino acids. J lost 3 bases, V lost 7 bases, and 4 bases had no gene match. Germline V lookup: CDR1 MNHEY, CDR2 SVGAGI.

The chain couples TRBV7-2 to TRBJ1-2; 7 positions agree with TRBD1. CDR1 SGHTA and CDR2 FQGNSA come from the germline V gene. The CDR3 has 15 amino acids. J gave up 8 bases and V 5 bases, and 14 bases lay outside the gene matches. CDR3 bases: TGTGCCAGCAGCCCAGGGGGGGCACGGTCCGGGGGCTACACCTTC. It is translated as CASSPGGARSGGYTF.

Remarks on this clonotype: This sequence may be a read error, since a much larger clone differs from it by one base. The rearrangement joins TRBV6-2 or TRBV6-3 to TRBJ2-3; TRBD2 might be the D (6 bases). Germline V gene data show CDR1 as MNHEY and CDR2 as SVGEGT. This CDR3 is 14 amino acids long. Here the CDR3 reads CVTVEGGISDTQYF. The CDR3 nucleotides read TGTGTCACCGTAGAGGGCGGGATCTCAGATACGCAGTATTTT.

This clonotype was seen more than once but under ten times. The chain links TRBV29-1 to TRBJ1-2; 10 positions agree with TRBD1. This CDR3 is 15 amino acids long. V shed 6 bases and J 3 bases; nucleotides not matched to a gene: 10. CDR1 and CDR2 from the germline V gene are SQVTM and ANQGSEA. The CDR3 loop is CSVQGQGSKDYGYTF. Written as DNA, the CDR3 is TGCAGCGTCCAGGGACAGGGGAGTAAGGACTATGGCTACACCTTC.

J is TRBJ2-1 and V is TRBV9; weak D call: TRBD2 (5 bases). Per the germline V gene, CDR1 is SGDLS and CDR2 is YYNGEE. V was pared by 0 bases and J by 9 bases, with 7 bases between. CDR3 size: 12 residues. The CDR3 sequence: CASSVVRGEQFF. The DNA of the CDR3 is TGTGCCAGCAGCGTAGTTCGGGGTGAGCAGTTCTTC.

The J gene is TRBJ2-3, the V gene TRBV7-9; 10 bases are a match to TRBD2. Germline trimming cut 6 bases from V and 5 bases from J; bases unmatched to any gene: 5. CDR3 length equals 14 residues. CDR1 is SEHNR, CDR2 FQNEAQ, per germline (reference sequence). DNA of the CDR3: TGTGCCAGCAGTCCGGGACTAGCGATAGATACGCAGTATTTT. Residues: CASSPGLAIDTQYF. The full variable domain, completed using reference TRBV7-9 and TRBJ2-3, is DTGVSQNPRHKITKRGQNVTFRCDPISEHNRLYWYRQTLGQGPEFLTYFQNEAQLEKSRLLSDRFSAERPKGSFSTLEIQRTEQGDSAMYLCASSPGLAIDTQYFGPGTRLTVL.

The DNA of the CDR3 is TGTGCCAGTTCAGAGGAGGGTGCTTATAATTCACCCCTCCACTTT. This encodes CASSEEGAYNSPLHF. The genes are TRBV2 and TRBJ1-6; D unclear. V gave up 9 bases and J gave up 4 bases, with 16 bases separating them. The CDR3 runs 15 residues. Germline V gene data show CDR1 as SNHLY and CDR2 as FYNNEI.

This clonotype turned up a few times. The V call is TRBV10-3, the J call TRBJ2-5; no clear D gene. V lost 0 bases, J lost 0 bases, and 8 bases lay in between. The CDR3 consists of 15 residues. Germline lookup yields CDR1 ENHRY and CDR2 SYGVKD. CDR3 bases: TGTGCCATCAGTGAGTCGCAGCAGAACCAAGAGACCCAGTACTTC. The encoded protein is CAISESQQNQETQYF.

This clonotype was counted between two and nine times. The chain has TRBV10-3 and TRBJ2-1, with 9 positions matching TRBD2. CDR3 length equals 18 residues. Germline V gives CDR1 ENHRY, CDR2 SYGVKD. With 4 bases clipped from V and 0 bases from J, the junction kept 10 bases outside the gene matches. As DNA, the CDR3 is TGTGCCATCAGTGGTCGGCTAGCGGGACTAAGCTCCTACAATGAGCAGTTCTTC. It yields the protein CAISGRLAGLSSYNEQFF.

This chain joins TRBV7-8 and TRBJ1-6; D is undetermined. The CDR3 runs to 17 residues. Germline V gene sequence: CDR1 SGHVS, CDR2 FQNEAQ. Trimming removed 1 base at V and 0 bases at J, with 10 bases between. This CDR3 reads CASSLVSGNSYNSPLHF. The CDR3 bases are TGTGCCAGCAGCTTAGTTTCGGGGAACTCCTATAATTCACCCCTCCACTTT. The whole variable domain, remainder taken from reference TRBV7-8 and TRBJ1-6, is GAGVSQSPRYKVAKRGQDVALRCDPISGHVSLFWYQQALGQGPEFLTYFQNEAQLDKSGLPSDRFFAERPEGSVSTLKIQRTQQEDSAVYLCASSLVSGNSYNSPLHFGNGTRLTVT.

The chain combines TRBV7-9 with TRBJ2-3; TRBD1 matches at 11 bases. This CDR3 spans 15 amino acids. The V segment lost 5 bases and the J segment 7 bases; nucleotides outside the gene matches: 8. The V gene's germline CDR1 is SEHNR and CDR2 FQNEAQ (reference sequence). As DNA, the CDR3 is TGTGCCAGCAGCCCGAGGACAGGGGGCGCATATACGCAGTATTTT. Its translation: CASSPRTGGAYTQYF.

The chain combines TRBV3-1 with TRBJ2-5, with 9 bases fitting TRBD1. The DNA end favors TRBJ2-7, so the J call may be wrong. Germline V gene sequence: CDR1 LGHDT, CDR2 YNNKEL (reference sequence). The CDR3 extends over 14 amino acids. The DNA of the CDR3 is TGTGCCAGCAGCCAGAGGGACAGGGAGGGCGAGCAGTACTTC. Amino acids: CASSQRDREGEQYF.

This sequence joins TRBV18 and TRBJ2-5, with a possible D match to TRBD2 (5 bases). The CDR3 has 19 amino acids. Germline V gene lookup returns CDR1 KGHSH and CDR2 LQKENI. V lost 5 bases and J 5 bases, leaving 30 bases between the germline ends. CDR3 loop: CASSSFVSGPGNRRETQYF. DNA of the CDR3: TGTGCCAGCTCATCATTCGTGTCGGGTCCAGGCAATAGGAGGGAGACCCAGTACTTC. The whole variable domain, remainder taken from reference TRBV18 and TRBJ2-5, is NAGVMQNPRHLVRRRGQEARLRCSPMKGHSHVYWYRQLPEEGLKFMVYLQKENIIDESGMPKERFSAEFPKEGPSILRIQQVVRGDSAAYFCASSSFVSGPGNRRETQYFGPGTRLLVL.

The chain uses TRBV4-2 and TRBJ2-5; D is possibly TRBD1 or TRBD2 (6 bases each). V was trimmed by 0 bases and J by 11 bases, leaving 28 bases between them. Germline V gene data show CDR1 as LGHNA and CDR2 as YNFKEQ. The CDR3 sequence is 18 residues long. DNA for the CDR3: TGTGCCAGCAGCCAAGACTCGGGTGGGGGGCAGCCGTGGGATGAGCAGTACTTC. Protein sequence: CASSQDSGGGQPWDEQYF.

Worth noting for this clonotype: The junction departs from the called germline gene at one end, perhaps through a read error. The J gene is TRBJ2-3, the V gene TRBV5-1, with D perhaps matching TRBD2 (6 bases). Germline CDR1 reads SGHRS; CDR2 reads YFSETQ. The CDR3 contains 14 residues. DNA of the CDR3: TGCGCCAGCAGATTGGAGGGGAGCACAGATACGCAGTATTTT. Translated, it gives CASRLEGSTDTQYF.

CDR3 sequence: CASVPLRGVYTGELFF. CDR3 DNA: TGTGCCAGCGTTCCACTCCGGGGGGTCTACACCGGGGAGCTGTTTTTT. This chain uses TRBV7-2 with TRBJ2-2, with 7 nucleotides matching TRBD2. V was pared by 8 bases and J by 3 bases, with 12 bases of the junction left unmatched. CDR1 is SGHTA, CDR2 FQGNSA, per germline. The CDR3 length is 16 residues.

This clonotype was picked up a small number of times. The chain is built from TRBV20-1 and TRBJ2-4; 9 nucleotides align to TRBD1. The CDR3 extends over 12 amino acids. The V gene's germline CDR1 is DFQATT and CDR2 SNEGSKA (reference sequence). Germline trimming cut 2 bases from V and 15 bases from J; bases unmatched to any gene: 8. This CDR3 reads CSARRPGQGWYF. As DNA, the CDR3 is TGCAGTGCTAGACGCCCGGGACAGGGATGGTACTTC.

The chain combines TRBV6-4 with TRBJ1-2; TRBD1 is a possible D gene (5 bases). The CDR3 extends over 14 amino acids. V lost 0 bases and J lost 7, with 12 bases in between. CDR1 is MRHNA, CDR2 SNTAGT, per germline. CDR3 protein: CASSDSKGSSGYTF. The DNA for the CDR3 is TGTGCCAGCAGTGACTCGAAGGGGTCAAGTGGCTACACCTTC.

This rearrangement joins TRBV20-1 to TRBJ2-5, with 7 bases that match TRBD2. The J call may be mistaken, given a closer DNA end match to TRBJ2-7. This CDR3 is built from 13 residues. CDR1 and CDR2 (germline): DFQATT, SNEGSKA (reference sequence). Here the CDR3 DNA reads TGCAGTGCTATTAGCGGGCTGTCTTACGAGCAGTACTTC. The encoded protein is CSAISGLSYEQYF.